This TCR beta chain was sequenced in a study of cytotoxic CD8 clonotypes in ibrutinib-treated CLL. Germline V gene lookup returns CDR1 LNHDA and CDR2 SQIVND (reference sequence). Trimming took 0 bases from V and 2 from J, leaving 7 bases between them. The CDR3 length is 14 residues. Study results and limitations: Ibrutinib response saw clonality rise, and progression saw it return toward baseline.

Assay used: immunoSEQ multiplex PCR; TCRdb lists only in-frame clones, some missing. Among approximately 190,000 clones listed, nearly 80% were seen once. As for this clone: Its specificity is unknown.

The source was PBMCs, collected after 12 months of ibrutinib treatment. The TCR comes from a human donor with chronic lymphocytic leukemia. V usage is TRBV19 and J usage is TRBJ1-2; D is uncertain. DNA of the CDR3: TGTGCCAGTAGTATAGATCTGGTGAACTATGGCTACACCTTC. Amino acid sequence: CASSIDLVNYGYTF.